A selection of T cell receptor beta chains follows, all from one sample in a study of human T cells and chemical hapten exposure. A single record per CDR3 protein comes from TCRdb applying MiXCR to the RACE reads. The sample consists of 210,000 or so distinct CDR3 sequences, under 25% of them appearing once. The sequencing used whole blood, collected in connection with sensitization to the hapten diphenylcyclopropenone (DPC). Every receptor here comes from a woman in her 40s with alopecia areata. Some clones in this sample may be carry-over from other donors' samples. The CDR3 runs from the conserved cysteine through the conserved F or W. The D gene is left open where the match is weak. Clone size is stated in some rows and not others, as once, few, many or a class when expanded.

V	J	size	length	D	DNA	CDR3
TRBV7-2	TRBJ1-2	.	16	.	TGTGCCAGCAGCTCGAACTCAGGGGTGGGCCTATATGGCTACACCTTC	CASSSNSGVGLYGYTF
TRBV3-1	TRBJ2-1	.	14	.	TGTGCCAGCAGCCAAATCAGGGGGAGGAATGAGCAGTTCTTC	CASSQIRGRNEQFF
TRBV12-3/TRBV12-4	TRBJ2-1	.	13	.	TGTGCCAGCAGTTTATTGCGTTACAATGAGCAGTTCTTC	CASSLLRYNEQFF
TRBV6-1	TRBJ2-3	.	15	.	TGTGCCAGCAGTGAAAGGGGATTTGGCACAGATACGCAGTATTTT	CASSERGFGTDTQYF
TRBV6-5	TRBJ2-7	.	14	.	TGTGCCAGCCATACTCCTTCCCGGGACTACGAGCAGTACTTC	CASHTPSRDYEQYF
TRBV7-2	TRBJ1-2	.	15	.	TGTGCCAGCAGCTTAGCGCTCTGGGGGGCCGGCGGCTACACCTTC	CASSLALWGAGGYTF
TRBV30	TRBJ2-4	.	12	.	TGTGCCTGGAGGCGAACTAGTCTCATTCAGTACTTC	CAWRRTSLIQYF
TRBV4-3	TRBJ2-3	few	16	TRBD1	TGCGCCAGCAGCCAAGGTGACAGGGGCGAGGGAGATACGCAGTATTTT	CASSQGDRGEGDTQYF
TRBV4-3	TRBJ2-3	.	15	.	TGCGCCAGCAGCCAAGATTGGGACACCACAGATACGCAGTATTTT	CASSQDWDTTDTQYF
TRBV7-3	TRBJ2-3	few	14	.	TGTGCCAGCAGCTTATCCGGACAGTCAGATACGCAGTATTTT	CASSLSGQSDTQYF
TRBV7-2	TRBJ2-7	few	13	.	TGTGCCAGCAGCGGACAGAATGCCTACGAGCAGTACTTC	CASSGQNAYEQYF
TRBV18	TRBJ1-4	many	15	TRBD1	TGTGCCAGCTCACCCCGGCAGGGGGTAGGGGAAAAACTGTTTTTT	CASSPRQGVGEKLFF
TRBV10-3	TRBJ2-1	few	14	.	TGTGCCATCAGTGAGTCGGGTCCTTATAATGAGCAGTTCTTC	CAISESGPYNEQFF
TRBV28	TRBJ1-1	.	14	.	TGTGCCAGCAGTTTACACTCGACAGCTACCGGGGTTTATTTT	CASSLHSTATGVYF
TRBV20-1	TRBJ2-5	.	15	TRBD1	TGCAGTGCTCGTCCCGGGACAGGGGTCATGGAGACCCAGTACTTC	CSARPGTGVMETQYF
TRBV20-1	TRBJ2-1	.	14	.	TGCAGTGCTAGCCGGGAGTCCCTTTACAATGAGCAGTTCTTC	CSASRESLYNEQFF
TRBV5-5	TRBJ1-3	.	16	.	TGTGCCAGCAGCTTGGGGGGACAAAGCTCTGGAAACACCATATATTTT	CASSLGGQSSGNTIYF
TRBV29-1	TRBJ2-3	few	15	TRBD2	TGCAGCGTGGCCCCTAGCGGGAGTTCTCCAGATACGCAGTATTTT	CSVAPSGSSPDTQYF
TRBV20-1	TRBJ2-5	.	12	.	TGCAGTGCTAGAGGGGGCCACGAGACCCAGTACTTC	CSARGGHETQYF
TRBV29-1	TRBJ2-1	few	14	TRBD2	TGCAGCGTTACCAACGGGGGGTCTCAGGGTGAGCAGTTCTTC	CSVTNGGSQGEQFF
TRBV2	TRBJ1-6	.	16	.	TGTGCCAGCAGGGACCCGAGTCGGGGTCACTATTCACCCCTCCACTTT	CASRDPSRGHYSPLHF
TRBV5-6	TRBJ1-1	.	13	.	TGTGCCAGCAGCTTCCAAAGGAACACTGAAGCTTTCTTT	CASSFQRNTEAFF
TRBV27	TRBJ1-1	many	15	TRBD1	TGTGCCAGCAGTTTATCGGGACAGGTGAACACTGAAGCTTTCTTT	CASSLSGQVNTEAFF
TRBV7-2	TRBJ2-7	.	13	.	TGTGCCAGCAGCTACCCGTCGGGCTACGAGCAGTACTTC	CASSYPSGYEQYF
TRBV4-2	TRBJ1-5	few	15	TRBD1	TGTGCCAGCAGCCGGGACAGGGAGGTAATTCAGCCCCAGCATTTT	CASSRDREVIQPQHF
TRBV20-1	TRBJ1-3	.	17	.	TGCAGTGCTAGAGTAGGGGCTACAATCGACTCTGGAAACACCATATATTTT	CSARVGATIDSGNTIYF
TRBV6-2/TRBV6-3	TRBJ2-5	few	17	TRBD1	TGTGCCAGCAGTTCCGGGACAGGGGGTTTTTCGAGAGAGACCCAGTACTTC	CASSSGTGGFSRETQYF
TRBV20-1	TRBJ1-1	few	15	TRBD1	TGCAGTGCTAGTAGCCCAGGGGGATCGGACACTGAAGCTTTCTTT	CSASSPGGSDTEAFF
TRBV29-1	TRBJ1-1	.	15	.	TGCAGCATTCTCCCCACGGGGAGAGTCGATGGTGAAGCTTTCTTT	CSILPTGRVDGEAFF
TRBV7-2	TRBJ1-1	.	15	.	TGTGCCAGCAGCTTAGCGACTACCCCGAACACTGAAGCTTTCTTT	CASSLATTPNTEAFF
TRBV7-9	TRBJ2-3	.	16	TRBD1	TGTGCCAGCAGCTTAGTTGGGACAGGAAGCACAGATACGCAGTATTTT	CASSLVGTGSTDTQYF
TRBV20-1	TRBJ1-6	.	17	TRBD1	TGCAGTGCCACCCTCCGACAGGGTAGTTCCTATAATTCACCCCTCCACTTT	CSATLRQGSSYNSPLHF
TRBV4-3	TRBJ2-6	few	16	.	TGCGCCAGCAGCCAAGAGGGACACTCTGGGGCCAACGTCCTGACTTTC	CASSQEGHSGANVLTF
TRBV19	TRBJ1-2	.	16	.	TGTGCCAGTAGTCAGAACACCAAGTCCCTCGTCTATGGCTACACCTTC	CASSQNTKSLVYGYTF
TRBV29-1	TRBJ1-5	.	14	TRBD1	TGCAGCGTTCAGGGGGCCGGGAGCAATCAGCCCCAGCATTTT	CSVQGAGSNQPQHF
TRBV9	TRBJ2-7	many	14	TRBD2	TGTGCCAGCAGCCAGGGGCGGGAGGCCTACGAGCAGTACTTC	CASSQGREAYEQYF
TRBV29-1	TRBJ1-1	.	14	.	TGCAGCGTTGAAATGGCGAGGAGGAACACTGAAGCTTTCTTT	CSVEMARRNTEAFF
TRBV28	TRBJ2-1	.	16	TRBD1	TGTGCCAGCAGTTCCCCCGGGACAGGGACCCACAATGAGCAGTTCTTC	CASSSPGTGTHNEQFF
TRBV29-1	TRBJ2-6	.	16	TRBD1	TGCAGCGTTGTTGGACAGGGAAGATCTGGGGCCAACGTCCTGACTTTC	CSVVGQGRSGANVLTF
TRBV30	TRBJ2-1	.	15	TRBD2	TGTGCCCGGCAGCCGGGACTAGCGGGAGGCAATGAGCAGTTCTTC	CARQPGLAGGNEQFF
TRBV10-3	TRBJ1-1	.	16	.	TGTGCCATCAGTGAATCAGGGGCTCGGATGAACACTGAAGCTTTCTTT	CAISESGARMNTEAFF
TRBV20-1	TRBJ1-2	.	13	.	TGCAGTGCACAAGAGGGACTTGGCTATGGCTACACCTTC	CSAQEGLGYGYTF
TRBV6-5	TRBJ2-7	many	15	.	TGTGCCAGCAGTTACTCGATGGGGACCCCCCACGAGCAGTACTTC	CASSYSMGTPHEQYF
TRBV29-1	TRBJ1-2	many	11	.	TGCAGCGGTGCGATCGGGTATGGCTACACCTTC	CSGAIGYGYTF
TRBV11-3	TRBJ1-1	few	16	TRBD1	TGTGCCAGCAGCTTAGGACCAGGACAGGGGATAACTGAAGCTTTCTTT	CASSLGPGQGITEAFF
TRBV7-6	TRBJ1-1	.	17	TRBD1	TGTGCCAGCAGCTTAGGAGGGGGCCGTTTTATGAACACTGAAGCTTTCTTT	CASSLGGGRFMNTEAFF
TRBV10-3	TRBJ2-3	once	15	.	TGTGCCATCAGTGAGTCGGACTACACGTCAGATACGCAGTATTTT	CAISESDYTSDTQYF
TRBV4-1	TRBJ1-1	.	14	.	TGCGCCAGCAGGAGGGTTTTCCGGAACACTGAAGCTTTCTTT	CASRRVFRNTEAFF
TRBV29-1	TRBJ1-1	.	15	.	TGCAGCGTTGAAGTTCCGGGATTCAGCTACACTGAAGCTTTCTTT	CSVEVPGFSYTEAFF
TRBV20-1	TRBJ2-1	few	14	.	TGCAGTGCGAGGGCCAACCAAGGGCCTCAAGAGCAGTTCTTC	CSARANQGPQEQFF
TRBV4-1	TRBJ2-3	.	16	TRBD1	TGCGCCAGCACCTTGGGGGACAGGGGGTTGGGCGATACGCAGTATTTT	CASTLGDRGLGDTQYF
TRBV29-1	TRBJ2-7	.	15	TRBD2	TGCAGCGCCCGAGGGGGGAGCGGGAGTCTCGACGAGCAGTACTTC	CSARGGSGSLDEQYF